The following is a T cell receptor beta chain sequence with its context. Its cognate antigen is unknown. The read falls 3 residues short of the CDR3 end, and the missing part is taken from the germline J gene. The data derive from a study of T cells in women clearing cervical HPV infection. Across the study: Cases were women with histologically confirmed HPV16-related CIN3 or worse, including 2 invasive cancers. Case blood drawn at lesion detection; control blood after infection cleared. Regarding the study as a whole: Richness plus V gene abundances separated cases from controls with AUC roughly 0.83.

Trimming took 1 base from V and 7 from J; bases not matched to a gene: 13. There are 16 residues in the CDR3. The germline V gene encodes CDR1 DFQATT and CDR2 SNEGSKA (reference sequence). The table came from immunoSEQ multiplex PCR; TCRdb's copy has only in-frame clones and leaves some out. The sample data list about 25,000 clones. The sequence derives from a woman aged 18 to 69 with a cervical HPV16 infection that either progressed to CIN3+ or cleared (not recorded which). Sequences were obtained from blood buffy coat. The rearrangement uses TRBV20-1 and TRBJ2-1; 7 nucleotides match TRBD2. This CDR3 is CSARAGGGPGGNEQFF. The part of the CDR3 DNA that was read is TGCAGTGCTAGAGCGGGCGGGGGTCCTGGAGGGAATGAG.